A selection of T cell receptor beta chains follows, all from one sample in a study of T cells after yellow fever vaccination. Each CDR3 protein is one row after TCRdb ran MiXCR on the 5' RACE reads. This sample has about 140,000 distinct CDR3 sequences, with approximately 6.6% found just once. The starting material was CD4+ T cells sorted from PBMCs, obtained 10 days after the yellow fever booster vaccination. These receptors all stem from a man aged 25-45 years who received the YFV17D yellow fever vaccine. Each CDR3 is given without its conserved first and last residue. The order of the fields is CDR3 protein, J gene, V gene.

CDR3: ASREQGLEETQY
J: TRBJ2-5
V: TRBV5-6

CDR3: ASSFGGTGELF
J: TRBJ2-2
V: TRBV12-3/TRBV12-4

CDR3: ASSFATGELF
J: TRBJ2-2
V: TRBV7-9

CDR3: ASSMNRGEQY
J: TRBJ2-7
V: TRBV12-3/TRBV12-4

CDR3: ASSLIKGVETQY
J: TRBJ2-5
V: TRBV7-8

CDR3: ASSMDGQYGYT
J: TRBJ1-2
V: TRBV5-1

CDR3: ASSLDRGLGTQY
J: TRBJ2-5
V: TRBV12-3/TRBV12-4

CDR3: ASSTGQGAYEQY
J: TRBJ2-7
V: TRBV5-1

CDR3: SASRQEYYEQY
J: TRBJ2-7
V: TRBV20-1

CDR3: ASSQGTIETQY
J: TRBJ2-5
V: TRBV3-1

CDR3: AWSQQYEQY
J: TRBJ2-7
V: TRBV30

CDR3: ASRLAGIQETQY
J: TRBJ2-5
V: TRBV28

CDR3: AISDRVGTIYGYT
J: TRBJ1-2
V: TRBV10-3

CDR3: ATSREYRGGYGYT
J: TRBJ1-2
V: TRBV15

CDR3: ASSPFQDRSRETQY
J: TRBJ2-5
V: TRBV23-1

CDR3: ASSQPASGLSYNEQF
J: TRBJ2-1
V: TRBV5-1

CDR3: SARDPEAKQF
J: TRBJ2-1
V: TRBV20-1

CDR3: ASSPPAGPTGYT
J: TRBJ1-2
V: TRBV12-3/TRBV12-4

CDR3: ASSRGGSSYNEQF
J: TRBJ2-1
V: TRBV4-3

CDR3: SAPRAHNKETQY
J: TRBJ2-5
V: TRBV20-1

CDR3: ASSRDQGFYEQF
J: TRBJ2-1
V: TRBV11-2

CDR3: ASSLVVRTGELF
J: TRBJ2-2
V: TRBV7-3

CDR3: ASSVNPSSGRGGFYNEQF
J: TRBJ2-1
V: TRBV11-2

CDR3: ASSPREDYTGELF
J: TRBJ2-2
V: TRBV11-1

CDR3: ASRRQLARAGETQY
J: TRBJ2-5
V: TRBV7-2

CDR3: ASSLFSAAYNEQF
J: TRBJ2-1
V: TRBV5-1

CDR3: ASSDRCRTQNYGYT
J: TRBJ1-2
V: TRBV6-4

CDR3: ASSLGAGGYVDEQF
J: TRBJ2-1
V: TRBV5-1

CDR3: AIGPGQGYGYT
J: TRBJ1-2
V: TRBV10-3

CDR3: ASSYSGRKNYEQY
J: TRBJ2-7
V: TRBV6-2/TRBV6-3

CDR3: ASSPSLGLF
J: TRBJ2-2
V: TRBV12-3/TRBV12-4

CDR3: ATHTTRDQETQY
J: TRBJ2-5
V: TRBV5-4

CDR3: ASSPRPISSGSRFN
J: TRBJ2-7
V: TRBV11-2

CDR3: ASSLEGWRSVLSGANVLT
J: TRBJ2-6
V: TRBV7-6

CDR3: ASSPQEEQF
J: TRBJ2-1
V: TRBV7-2

CDR3: ASRGGTTNTGELF
J: TRBJ2-2
V: TRBV28

CDR3: AGSSGRAPANEQF
J: TRBJ2-1
V: TRBV5-6

CDR3: ASRGQDNSPLH
J: TRBJ1-6
V: TRBV5-1

CDR3: ASSIWGTATDTQY
J: TRBJ2-3
V: TRBV18

CDR3: ASSLLGQTTDTQY
J: TRBJ2-3
V: TRBV7-2

CDR3: SARLAYEQY
J: TRBJ2-7
V: TRBV20-1

CDR3: ASSHSGGLYEQY
J: TRBJ2-7
V: TRBV7-2

CDR3: ASSPTGGALDNEQF
J: TRBJ2-1
V: TRBV5-4

CDR3: AIKSPGHSGNTIY
J: TRBJ1-3
V: TRBV10-3

CDR3: ASVLRHGYNEQF
J: TRBJ2-1
V: TRBV12-3/TRBV12-4

CDR3: ASSFSPQLPLAQY
J: TRBJ2-5
V: TRBV12-3/TRBV12-4

CDR3: ASSLTGRGVSEQF
J: TRBJ2-1
V: TRBV7-2

CDR3: SARPGARSSGNTIY
J: TRBJ1-3
V: TRBV20-1

CDR3: ASSYRGSGSSYEQY
J: TRBJ2-7
V: TRBV9

CDR3: ASSHHTTGTVLYEQY
J: TRBJ2-7
V: TRBV4-3

CDR3: SARERGQPGSGYT
J: TRBJ1-2
V: TRBV20-1

CDR3: ASSLERDQTQY
J: TRBJ2-5
V: TRBV5-6

CDR3: SVADYSSGANVLT
J: TRBJ2-6
V: TRBV29-1

CDR3: ASSSRQASYDGYT
J: TRBJ1-2
V: TRBV5-1

CDR3: ATSRDRETQY
J: TRBJ2-5
V: TRBV15

CDR3: ASSQARGPYGYT
J: TRBJ1-2
V: TRBV4-3

CDR3: ASTLDGNYGYT
J: TRBJ1-2
V: TRBV6-2/TRBV6-3